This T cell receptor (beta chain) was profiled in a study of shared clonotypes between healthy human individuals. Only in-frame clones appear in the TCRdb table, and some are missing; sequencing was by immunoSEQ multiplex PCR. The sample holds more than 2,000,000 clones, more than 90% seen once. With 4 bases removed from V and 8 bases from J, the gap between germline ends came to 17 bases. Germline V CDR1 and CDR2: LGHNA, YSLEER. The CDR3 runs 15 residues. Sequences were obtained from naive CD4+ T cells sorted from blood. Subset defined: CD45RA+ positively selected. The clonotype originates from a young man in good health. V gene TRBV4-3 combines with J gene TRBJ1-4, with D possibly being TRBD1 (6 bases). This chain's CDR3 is CASSPRGSGSEKLFF. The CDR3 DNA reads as TGCGCCAGCAGCCCGAGGGGGTCTGGTTCGGAAAAACTGTTTTTT.